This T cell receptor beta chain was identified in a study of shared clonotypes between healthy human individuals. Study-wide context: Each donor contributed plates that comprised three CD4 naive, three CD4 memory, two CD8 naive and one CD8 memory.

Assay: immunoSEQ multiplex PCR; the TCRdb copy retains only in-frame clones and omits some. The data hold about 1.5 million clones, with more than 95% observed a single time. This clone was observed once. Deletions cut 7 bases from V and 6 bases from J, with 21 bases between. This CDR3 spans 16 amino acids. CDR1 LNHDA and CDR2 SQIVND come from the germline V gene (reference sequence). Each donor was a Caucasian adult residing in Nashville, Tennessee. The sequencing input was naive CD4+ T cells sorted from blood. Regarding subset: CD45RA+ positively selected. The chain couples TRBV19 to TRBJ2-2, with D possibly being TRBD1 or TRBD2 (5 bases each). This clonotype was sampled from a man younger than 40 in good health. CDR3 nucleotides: TGTGCCAGTACCCATTTCGGGACCCGTCCATCCGGGGAGCTGTTTTTT. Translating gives CASTHFGTRPSGELFF.